This TCR beta chain appears in the sequencing data of a study of cytomegalovirus exposure and HLA in healthy donors. Trimming at V came to 0 bases and at J to 5 bases, leaving 2 bases not matched to a gene. The CDR3 is 14 amino acids. CDR1 is KGHSH and CDR2 is LQKENI in the germline V gene. Primers for the PCR totalled 60 Vbeta and 13 Jbeta. The protocol was immunoSEQ multiplex PCR, while the TCRdb copy is restricted to in-frame clones and leaves out a portion. The sample has fewer than 80,000 clones; roughly 73% are singletons. This clone was recorded a few times. Other DNA sequences in the same sample also yield this CDR3.

This sequence joins TRBV18 and TRBJ1-1; 8 positions agree with TRBD1. Sequencing was performed on PBMCs. The source of this sequence is a woman aged 40 to 50 in good health and CMV-seropositive. DNA for the CDR3: TGTGCCAGCTCACCACCGACAGGGGTGACTGAAGCTTTCTTT. Translated, it gives CASSPPTGVTEAFF.